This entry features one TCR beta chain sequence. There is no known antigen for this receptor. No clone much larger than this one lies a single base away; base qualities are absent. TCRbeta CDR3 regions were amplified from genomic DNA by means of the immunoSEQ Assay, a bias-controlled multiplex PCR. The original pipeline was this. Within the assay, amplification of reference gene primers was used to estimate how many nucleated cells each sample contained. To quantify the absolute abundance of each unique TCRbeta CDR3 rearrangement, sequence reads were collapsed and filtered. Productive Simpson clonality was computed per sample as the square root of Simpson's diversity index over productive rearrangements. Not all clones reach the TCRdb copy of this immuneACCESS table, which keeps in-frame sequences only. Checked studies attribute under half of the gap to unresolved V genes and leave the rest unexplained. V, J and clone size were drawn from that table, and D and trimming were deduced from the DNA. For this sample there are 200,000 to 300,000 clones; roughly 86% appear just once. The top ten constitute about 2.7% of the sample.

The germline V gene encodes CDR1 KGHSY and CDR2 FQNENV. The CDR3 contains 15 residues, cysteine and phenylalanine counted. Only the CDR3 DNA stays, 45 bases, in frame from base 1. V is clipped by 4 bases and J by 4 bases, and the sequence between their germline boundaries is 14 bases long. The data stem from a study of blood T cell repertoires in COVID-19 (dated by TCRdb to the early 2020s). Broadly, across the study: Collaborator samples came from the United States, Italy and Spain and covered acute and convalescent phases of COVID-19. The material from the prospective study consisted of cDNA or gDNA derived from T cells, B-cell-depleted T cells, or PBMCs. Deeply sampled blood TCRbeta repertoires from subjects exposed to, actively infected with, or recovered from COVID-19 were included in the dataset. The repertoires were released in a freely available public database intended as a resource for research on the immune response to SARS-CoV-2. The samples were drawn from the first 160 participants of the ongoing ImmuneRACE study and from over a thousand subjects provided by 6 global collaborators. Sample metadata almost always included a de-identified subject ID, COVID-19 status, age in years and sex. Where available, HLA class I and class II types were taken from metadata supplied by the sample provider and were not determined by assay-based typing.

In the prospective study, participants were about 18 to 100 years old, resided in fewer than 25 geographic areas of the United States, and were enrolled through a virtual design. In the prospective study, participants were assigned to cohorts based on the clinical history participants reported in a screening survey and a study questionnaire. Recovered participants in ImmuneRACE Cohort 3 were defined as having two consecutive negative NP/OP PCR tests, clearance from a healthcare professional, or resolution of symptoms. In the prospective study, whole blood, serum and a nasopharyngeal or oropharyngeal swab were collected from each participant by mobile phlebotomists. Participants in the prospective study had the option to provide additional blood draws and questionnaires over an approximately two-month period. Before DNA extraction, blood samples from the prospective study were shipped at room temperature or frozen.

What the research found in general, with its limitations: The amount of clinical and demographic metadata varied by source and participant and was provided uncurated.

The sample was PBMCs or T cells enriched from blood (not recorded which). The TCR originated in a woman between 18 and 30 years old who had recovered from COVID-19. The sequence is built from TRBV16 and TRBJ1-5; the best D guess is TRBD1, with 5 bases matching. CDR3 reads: CASSLSSGWNQPQHF. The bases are TGTGCCAGCAGCCTAAGTTCAGGGTGGAATCAGCCCCAGCATTTT.